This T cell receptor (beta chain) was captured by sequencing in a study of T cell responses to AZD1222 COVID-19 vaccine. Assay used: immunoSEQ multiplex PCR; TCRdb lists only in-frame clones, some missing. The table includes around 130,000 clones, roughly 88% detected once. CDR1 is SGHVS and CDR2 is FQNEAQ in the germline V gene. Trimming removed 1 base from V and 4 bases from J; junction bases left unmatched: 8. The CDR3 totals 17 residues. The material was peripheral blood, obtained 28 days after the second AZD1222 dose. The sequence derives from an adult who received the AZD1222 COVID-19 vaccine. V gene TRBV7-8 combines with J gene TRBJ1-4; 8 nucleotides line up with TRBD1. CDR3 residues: CASSLGPWTGNNEKLFF. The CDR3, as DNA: TGTGCCAGCAGCTTAGGGCCCTGGACAGGGAATAATGAAAAACTGTTTTTT.